The 31 T cell receptor beta chains below all came from one sample that was sequenced in a study of blood T cells in healthy people across ages. A second about 7 to 12 cycle PCR used barcoded and J-beta primers. TCRdb re-analysed the 5' RACE reads in MiXCR, keeping a single row per CDR3 protein. Of 1.4 million or so distinct CDR3 sequences in the sample, around 40% were seen once. The sample comprised blood. These receptors all come from a woman under 30 in good health.

This clonotype was counted only a few times. The chain is built from TRBV18 and TRBJ2-5; 7 bases are a match to TRBD2. The CDR3 consists of 16 residues. Germline loops: CDR1 KGHSH, CDR2 LQKENI. V was clipped by 0 bases and J by 3 bases; unmatched bases: 7. DNA for the CDR3: TGTGCCAGCTCACCACCGAGATTGGCGGGAGAAGAGACCCAGTACTTC. Translation: CASSPPRLAGEETQYF.

The chain combines TRBV12-3 or TRBV12-4 with TRBJ1-5; 7 bases are a match to TRBD1. CDR3 length equals 15 residues. V lost 5 bases and J lost 3; bases outside the gene matches: 7. CDR3 in amino acids: CASSPTGVNNQPQHF. As DNA, the CDR3 is TGTGCCAGCAGTCCCACAGGGGTTAACAATCAGCCCCAGCATTTT.

This clonotype showed up just a few times. The rearrangement uses TRBV2 and TRBJ2-1; the D gene is possibly TRBD2 (5 bases). V shed 5 bases and J shed 0 bases, with 26 bases lying between them. Germline assignment: CDR1 SNHLY and CDR2 FYNNEI. The CDR3 is 20 residues long. CDR3 residues: CASSPHKRLTNPSSYNEQFF. DNA of the CDR3: TGTGCCAGCAGTCCCCATAAGCGGTTAACTAACCCGAGCTCCTACAATGAGCAGTTCTTC.

This chain connects TRBV4-3 to TRBJ2-1; 10 bases agree with TRBD2. Trimming took 3 bases from V and 3 from J; bases not matched to a gene: 5. Germline CDR1 reads LGHNA; CDR2 reads YSLEER. The length of the CDR3 is 16 residues. In nucleotides, the CDR3 is TGCGCCAGCAGCCAGCTCTCTAGCGGGGGCTACAATGAGCAGTTCTTC. It yields the protein CASSQLSSGGYNEQFF.

The chain couples TRBV28 to TRBJ2-7; TRBD2 aligns across 8 bases. This CDR3 is built from 14 residues. V shed 7 bases, J shed 7 bases, and the junction held 12 bases outside the gene matches. Germline V gene data show CDR1 as MDHEN and CDR2 as SYDVKM. This CDR3 reads CASKGTSGYNEQYF. CDR3 nucleotides: TGTGCCAGCAAAGGAACTAGCGGTTACAATGAGCAGTACTTC.

This chain connects TRBV20-1 to TRBJ2-3; 7 bases fit TRBD2. V shed 8 bases and J 2 bases; nucleotides not matched to a gene: 7. The CDR3 extends over 13 amino acids. Germline V lookup: CDR1 DFQATT, CDR2 SNEGSKA (reference sequence). This chain's CDR3 is CSPGGGDTDTQYF. The CDR3 DNA reads as TGCAGTCCGGGGGGTGGGGACACAGATACGCAGTATTTT.

V is TRBV4-2 and J is TRBJ2-3; D possibly corresponds to TRBD2 (5 bases). V gave up 0 bases and J gave up 2 bases, with 15 bases separating them. The CDR3 totals 17 residues. From germline, CDR1 is LGHNA and CDR2 YNFKEQ. The CDR3 nucleotides are TGTGCCAGCAGCCAAGATACCAGCGGAGCCCCCACAGATACGCAGTATTTT. Its translation: CASSQDTSGAPTDTQYF.

This clonotype occurred a few times. V gene TRBV28 combines with J gene TRBJ2-2; 7 bases fit TRBD2. The CDR3 runs 15 residues. CDR1 and CDR2 from the germline V gene are MDHEN and SYDVKM. After removal of 5 bases from V and 1 base from J, the junction contained 4 bases not matched to a gene. The CDR3 coding sequence is TGTGCCAGCAGTCACCGGACTAGGAACACCGGGGAGCTGTTTTTT. It encodes CASSHRTRNTGELFF. The variable domain in full, with the rest retrieved from reference TRBV28 and TRBJ2-2, is DVKVTQSSRYLVKRTGEKVFLECVQDMDHENMFWYRQDPGLGLRLIYFSYDVKMKEKGDIPEGYSVSREKKERFSLILESASTNQTSMYLCASSHRTRNTGELFFGEGSRLTVL.

The genes are TRBV5-1 and TRBJ1-4, with D perhaps matching TRBD1 (6 bases). The V gene lost 0 bases and the J gene lost 4 bases, with 16 bases spanning the gap. The germline V gene encodes CDR1 SGHRS and CDR2 YFSETQ. The CDR3 runs 17 residues. The CDR3 DNA sequence: TGCGCCAGCAGCTTGGAAGGTCGACAGGCCATTAATGAAAAACTGTTTTTT. Translated: CASSLEGRQAINEKLFF.

The chain uses TRBV10-3 and TRBJ2-7; D not resolved. V was shortened by 5 bases and J by 10 bases, with 15 bases between the two germline ends. The CDR3 sequence is 12 residues long. Germline assignment: CDR1 ENHRY and CDR2 SYGVKD. The CDR3 is CAISPTPVPQYF. CDR3 nucleotides: TGTGCCATCAGTCCCACCCCCGTGCCTCAGTACTTC.

The CDR3 sequence is CASRSYAASSGNTIYF. The CDR3 DNA reads as TGTGCCAGTCGGTCCTATGCGGCGAGCTCTGGAAACACCATATATTTT. The chain has TRBV28 and TRBJ1-3; D uncertain. V lost 9 bases and J lost 0, with 18 bases in between. Germline values: CDR1 MDHEN, CDR2 SYDVKM. This CDR3 comprises 16 residues.

This clonotype was seen only a few times. The V call is TRBV20-1, the J call TRBJ1-5, with D tentatively TRBD1 (6 bases). This CDR3 comprises 16 residues. V was pared by 3 bases and J by 0 bases, with 15 bases between. Germline V gene sequence: CDR1 DFQATT, CDR2 SNEGSKA (reference sequence). CDR3 DNA sequence: TGCAGTGCTAGGGGGGGGGCAGGGGATAGCAATCAGCCCCAGCATTTT. This sequence encodes CSARGGAGDSNQPQHF.

The rearrangement joins TRBV7-2 to TRBJ2-7, with 8 bases identical to TRBD1. The J segment lost 0 bases and the V segment lost 6 bases, leaving 13 bases of the junction unmatched. The germline gives CDR1 SGHTA, CDR2 FQGNSA. CDR3 size: 17 residues. CDR3: CASRSTGAARSSYEQYF. The CDR3 coding sequence is TGTGCCAGCAGGTCGACAGGGGCCGCTAGGAGCTCCTACGAGCAGTACTTC.

The chain carries TRBV29-1 and TRBJ2-5; D gene ambiguous. Germline CDR1 SQVTM, CDR2 ANQGSEA. V was pared by 0 bases and J by 11 bases, with 25 bases between. The CDR3 totals 16 residues. CDR3 DNA sequence: TGCAGCGTTGAAGATCACGGAGTCGGCTTTTACAATGAGCAGTACTTC. This gives the protein CSVEDHGVGFYNEQYF.

This clonotype was recorded a few times. This CDR3 is CSAPGLPLAEQYF. Here the CDR3 DNA reads TGCAGTGCTCCGGGACTCCCCTTAGCCGAGCAGTACTTC. The genes are TRBV20-1 and TRBJ2-7, with D perhaps TRBD2 (6 bases). The germline CDR1 and CDR2 sequences are DFQATT and SNEGSKA (reference sequence). The CDR3 length is 13 residues. V gave up 5 bases and J gave up 6 bases, with 17 bases separating them.

In the case of this clonotype: Germline is not matched at one junction end, which may reflect a read error. The V call is TRBV6-6, the J call TRBJ1-2, with D hard to call. The germline gives CDR1 MNHNY, CDR2 SVGAGI (reference sequence). The CDR3 has 11 residues. The DNA for the CDR3 is TGTGTCAGCAGGAGTAACTATGGCTACACCTTC. Its protein is CVSRSNYGYTF.

This chain uses TRBV7-2 with TRBJ2-3; 10 nucleotides line up with TRBD2. CDR3 length: 19 residues. Germline V CDR1 and CDR2: SGHTA, FQGNSA. V dropped 2 bases and J dropped 2; count of bases not matched to a gene: 13. CDR3 sequence: CASSLRPSSGGPITDTQYF. CDR3 DNA sequence: TGTGCCAGCAGCTTAAGGCCTTCTAGCGGGGGACCGATCACAGATACGCAGTATTTT.

J is TRBJ2-1 and V is TRBV20-1; D is unresolved. V shed 4 bases and J shed 1 base, with 14 bases lying between them. The CDR3 is made up of 15 amino acids. Germline lookup yields CDR1 DFQATT and CDR2 SNEGSKA (reference sequence). CDR3 amino acids: CSATRSSKSYNEQFF. For the CDR3, the DNA is TGCAGTGCTACCCGGAGTAGCAAATCCTACAATGAGCAGTTCTTC.

The rearrangement links TRBV6-2 or TRBV6-3 to TRBJ2-1; a possible D gene is TRBD1 (6 bases). CDR3 size: 18 residues. V was trimmed by 3 bases and J by 2 bases, leaving 20 bases between them. CDR1 MNHEY and CDR2 SVGEGT come from the germline V gene. This CDR3 reads CASSYSTGLKGPYNEQFF. DNA of the CDR3: TGTGCCAGCAGTTATTCGACAGGTCTGAAAGGCCCCTACAATGAGCAGTTCTTC.

J is TRBJ1-2 and V is TRBV2; tentative D call: TRBD1 (5 bases). The CDR3 runs to 15 residues. Trimming pared 0 bases from V and 4 bases from J, leaving 12 bases between. The germline CDR1 and CDR2 sequences are SNHLY and FYNNEI. CDR3 nucleotide sequence: TGTGCCAGCAGTGAAGCGGGGACTAACTCCTATGGCTACACCTTC. It specifies CASSEAGTNSYGYTF.

This chain connects TRBV5-1 to TRBJ1-1, with D tentatively TRBD1 (5 bases). The CDR3 contains 14 residues. V was cut by 7 bases and J by 3 bases, with 16 bases left in between. Germline V gives CDR1 SGHRS, CDR2 YFSETQ. The CDR3 region is CASGDGALDTEAFF. In DNA, the CDR3 is TGCGCCAGCGGGGACGGGGCATTGGACACTGAAGCTTTCTTT.

This clonotype was seen a few times. This chain uses TRBV7-2 with TRBJ1-1; D is uncertain. Trimming took 5 bases from V and 1 from J, leaving 14 bases between them. This CDR3 has 15 residues. CDR1 SGHTA and CDR2 FQGNSA come from the germline V gene. The CDR3 protein is CASSRRAGENTEAFF. The CDR3 nucleotides are TGTGCCAGCAGCCGTAGGGCAGGAGAGAACACTGAAGCTTTCTTT. The complete variable domain, with remaining parts taken from reference TRBV7-2 and TRBJ1-1, reads GAGVSQSPSNKVTEKGKDVELRCDPISGHTALYWYRQSLGQGLEFLIYFQGNSAPDKSGLPSDRFSAERTGGSVSTLTIQRTQQEDSAVYLCASSRRAGENTEAFFGQGTRLTVV.

The chain's CDR3 is CASSLTGRGDEKLFF. The CDR3 DNA follows: TGCGCCAGCAGCCTTACGGGCAGGGGGGATGAAAAACTGTTTTTT. V is TRBV4-3 and J is TRBJ1-4, with 7 bases identical to TRBD1. V gave up 4 bases and J gave up 6 bases; unmatched junction bases: 8. This CDR3 is 15 amino acids long. Germline V gene sequence: CDR1 LGHNA, CDR2 YSLEER.

This chain uses TRBV29-1 with TRBJ2-1; TRBD1 might be the D (6 bases). The DNA end favors TRBJ2-7, so the J call may be wrong. The length of the CDR3 is 18 residues. Germline V gives CDR1 SQVTM, CDR2 ANQGSEA. The CDR3 protein is CSVEFTGPQRAGDDEQYF. CDR3 DNA: TGCAGCGTTGAATTTACAGGGCCCCAGAGAGCTGGAGACGACGAGCAGTACTTC.

This chain joins TRBV20-1 and TRBJ2-1; 10 bases match TRBD2. The CDR3 totals 15 residues. Germline V lookup: CDR1 DFQATT, CDR2 SNEGSKA (reference sequence). V trimming: 1 base; J trimming: 8 bases; junction bases outside the gene matches: 8. The CDR3 bases are TGCAGTGCTAGAGGTGTAGCGGGGGGTATGGATGAGCAGTTCTTC. Protein product: CSARGVAGGMDEQFF.

Comment on this clonotype: A read error may produce the germline difference seen at one junction end. The rearrangement joins TRBV6-2 or TRBV6-3 to TRBJ1-2; possibly TRBD1 for D (5 bases). This CDR3 region has 15 residues. Germline assignment: CDR1 MNHEY and CDR2 SVGEGT. For the CDR3, the DNA is TGCGCCAGCAGTCTAGTACAGGCTCGGAACTATGGCTACACCTTC. Protein: CASSLVQARNYGYTF.

In this sample, this clonotype turned up a few times. J is TRBJ1-2 and V is TRBV12-3 or TRBV12-4; D is undetermined. Trimming removed 8 bases at V and 7 bases at J, with 14 bases between. The CDR3 spans 12 residues. The CDR3 region has the DNA TGTGCCAGCGCCGCGGCCCTGGGTGGCTACACCTTC. This gives the protein CASAAALGGYTF.

This clonotype was seen more than once but under ten times. The genes are TRBV5-5 and TRBJ2-3, with TRBD1 identical over 7 bases. The V and J ends lost 3 bases and 5 bases, in that order; junction bases with no gene match: 9. Looked up from germline, CDR1 is SGHKS and CDR2 is YYEKEE (reference sequence). CDR3 size: 15 residues. CDR3 in amino acids: CASSWGTARQDTQYF. The CDR3 DNA reads TGTGCCAGCAGCTGGGGGACAGCAAGACAAGATACGCAGTATTTT.

This clonotype came up a few times. The chain recombines TRBV6-5 with TRBJ2-1, with D unclear. The CDR3 sequence is 16 residues long. V lost 0 bases and J 3 bases, leaving 12 bases between the germline ends. Germline assignment: CDR1 MNHEY and CDR2 SVGAGI. CDR3 nucleotides: TGTGCCAGCAGTTACTCCATGACCCCCCGCTACAATGAGCAGTTCTTC. The encoded protein is CASSYSMTPRYNEQFF.

This clonotype was counted a few times. The gene calls are TRBV27 and TRBJ2-1; 9 positions agree with TRBD1. Germline V gives CDR1 MNHEY, CDR2 SMNVEV (reference sequence). The trim removed 2 bases at V and 9 bases at J, leaving 14 bases unmatched. The CDR3 consists of 17 residues. The CDR3 region is CASSLIPLGGQGREQFF. The DNA of the CDR3 is TGTGCCAGCAGTTTAATACCCCTAGGTGGACAGGGGCGTGAGCAGTTCTTC.

The rearrangement uses TRBV5-1 and TRBJ2-7; TRBD1 matches 10 bases. V lost 4 bases, J lost 6 bases, and 10 bases stayed unmatched. The CDR3 runs 15 residues. Germline CDR1 SGHRS, CDR2 YFSETQ. CDR3 sequence (DNA): TGCGCCAGCAGCAAGACAGGGGGCCTTGAGTCCGAGCAGTACTTC. It encodes CASSKTGGLESEQYF.